This T cell receptor (beta chain) was retrieved from a study of breast tumors, draining lymph nodes, adjacent tissues (dated by TCRdb to 2015 to 2016). Regarding the complete study: The study compared TCR beta repertoires across tumor, adjacent nontumor tissue and axillary lymph nodes from breast cancer patients. The study aimed to assess the relationships and possible T-cell exchange between tumor, surrounding tissue and draining lymph node repertoires in human breast cancer.

General study outcomes and caveats: T-cell repertoire diversity in tumors was found to be lower than in lymph nodes but higher than in nontumor tissue, and preferential V and J gene usage was observed. Tumor and nontumor tissue repertoires were significantly more similar in luminal-like than in basal-like breast cancer. The conclusion that tumor T cells originate in lymph nodes was presented as consistent with a hypothesis rather than as directly demonstrated. The data were considered consistent with the idea that most tumor T cells come from the lymph node and then expand in tumor tissue.

Lymph node samples were obtained from the axillary draining lymph nodes of breast cancer patients. Inclusive of the bounding cysteine and phenylalanine, the CDR3 is 15 residues long. Kept here is only the CDR3 DNA, which spans 45 bases and is read in frame from base 1. Deletion took 0 bases off V and 5 bases off J, with a span of 11 bases between the germline ends. The germline V gene (reference sequence) sets CDR1 to MNHEY and CDR2 to SMNVEV. About this clonotype: Which antigen it targets is not known. No base qualities exist here, and no much larger clone lies one base off it.

The instrument was an Illumina HiSeq 2000. TCR beta chain libraries were generated through multiplex PCR amplification. High-throughput sequencing was used to analyze the amplified TCR beta chain products. The raw public reads went through TCRdb reprocessing: fastp at Q25, MiXCR clone calling, in-frame beta chains kept. When rows share a CDR3 protein, they turn into one entry using the most common DNA and genes. This sample gives approximately 100,000 distinct CDR3 sequences in total; roughly 20% of them show up just once. The ten largest clonotypes hold under 1.5% of the sample. Source material: axillary lymph node tissue. The rearrangement joined TRBV27 to TRBJ1-5; a confident D gene designation cannot be given. The sequence came from a female donor with breast cancer. Some clones in this sample may be carry-over from other donors' samples. The DNA sequence is as follows: TGTGCCAGCAGTTTATCCAGACATCGTGATCAGCCCCAGCATTTT. The encoded protein is CASSLSRHRDQPQHF.